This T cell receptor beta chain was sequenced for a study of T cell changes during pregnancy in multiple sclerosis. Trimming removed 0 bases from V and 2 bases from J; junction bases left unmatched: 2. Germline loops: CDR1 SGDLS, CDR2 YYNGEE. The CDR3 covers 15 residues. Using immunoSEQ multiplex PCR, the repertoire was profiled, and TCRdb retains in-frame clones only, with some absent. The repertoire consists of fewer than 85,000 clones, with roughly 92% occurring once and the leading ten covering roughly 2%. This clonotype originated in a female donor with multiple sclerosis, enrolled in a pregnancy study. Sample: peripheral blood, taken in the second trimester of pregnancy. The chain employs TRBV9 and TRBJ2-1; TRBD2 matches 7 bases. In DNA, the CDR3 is TGTGCCAGCAGCGTAGAACTAGCGACCTACAATGAGCAGTTCTTC. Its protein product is CASSVELATYNEQFF. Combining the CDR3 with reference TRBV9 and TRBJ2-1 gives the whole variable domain DSGVTQTPKHLITATGQRVTLRCSPRSGDLSVYWYQQSLDQGLQFLIQYYNGEERAKGNILERFSAQQFPDLHSELNLSSLELGDSALYFCASSVELATYNEQFFGPGTRLTVL.